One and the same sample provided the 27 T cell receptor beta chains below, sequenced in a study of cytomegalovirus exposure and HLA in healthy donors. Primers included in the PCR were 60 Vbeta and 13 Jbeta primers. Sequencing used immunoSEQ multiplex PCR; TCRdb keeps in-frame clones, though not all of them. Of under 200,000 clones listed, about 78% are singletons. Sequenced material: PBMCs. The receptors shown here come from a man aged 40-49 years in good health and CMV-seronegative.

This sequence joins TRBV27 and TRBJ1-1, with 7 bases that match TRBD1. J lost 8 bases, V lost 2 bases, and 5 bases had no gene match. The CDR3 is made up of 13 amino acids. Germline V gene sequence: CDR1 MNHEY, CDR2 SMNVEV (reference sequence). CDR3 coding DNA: TGTGCCAGCAGTTTACTTAAACAGGGGGAAGCTTTCTTT. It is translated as CASSLLKQGEAFF.

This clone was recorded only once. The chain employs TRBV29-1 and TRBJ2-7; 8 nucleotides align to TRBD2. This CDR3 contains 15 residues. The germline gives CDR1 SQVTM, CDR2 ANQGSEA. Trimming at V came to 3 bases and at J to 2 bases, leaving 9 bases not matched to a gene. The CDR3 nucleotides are TGCAGCGTTGACGGCCGGGGGGGCGGTCCCTACGAGCAGTACTTC. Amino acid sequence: CSVDGRGGGPYEQYF.

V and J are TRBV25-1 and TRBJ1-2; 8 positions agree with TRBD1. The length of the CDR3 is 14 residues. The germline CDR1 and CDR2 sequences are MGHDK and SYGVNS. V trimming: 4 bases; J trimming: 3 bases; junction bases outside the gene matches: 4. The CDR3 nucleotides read TGTGCCAGCAGTGCCCCGACAGGGGACTATGGCTACACCTTC. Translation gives CASSAPTGDYGYTF.

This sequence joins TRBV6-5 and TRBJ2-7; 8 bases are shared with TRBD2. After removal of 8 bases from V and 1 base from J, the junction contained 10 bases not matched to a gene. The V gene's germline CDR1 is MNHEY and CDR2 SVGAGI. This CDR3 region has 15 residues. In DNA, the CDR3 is TGTGCCAGCCGGCGGGGGGACACCACTTCCTACGAGCAGTACTTC. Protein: CASRRGDTTSYEQYF.

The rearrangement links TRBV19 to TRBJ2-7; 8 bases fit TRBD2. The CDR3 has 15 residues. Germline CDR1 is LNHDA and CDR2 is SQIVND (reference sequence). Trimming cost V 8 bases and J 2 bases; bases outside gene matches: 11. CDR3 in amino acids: CASSRGRLNTYEQYF. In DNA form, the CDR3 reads TGTGCCAGTTCACGCGGGAGGCTGAACACCTACGAGCAGTACTTC.

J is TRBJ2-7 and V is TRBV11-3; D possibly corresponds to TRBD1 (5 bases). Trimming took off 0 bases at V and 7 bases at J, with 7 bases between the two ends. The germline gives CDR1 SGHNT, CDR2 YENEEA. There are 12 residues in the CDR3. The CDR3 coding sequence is TGTGCCAGCAGCTTAGACGCAGGGGAGCAGTACTTC. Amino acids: CASSLDAGEQYF.

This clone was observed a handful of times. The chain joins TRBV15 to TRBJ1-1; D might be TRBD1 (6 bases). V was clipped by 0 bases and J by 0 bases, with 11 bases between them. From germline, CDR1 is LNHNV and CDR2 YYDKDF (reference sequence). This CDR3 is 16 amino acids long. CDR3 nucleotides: TGTGCCACCAGCAGAGACCACAGGGCACTGAACACTGAAGCTTTCTTT. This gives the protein CATSRDHRALNTEAFF.

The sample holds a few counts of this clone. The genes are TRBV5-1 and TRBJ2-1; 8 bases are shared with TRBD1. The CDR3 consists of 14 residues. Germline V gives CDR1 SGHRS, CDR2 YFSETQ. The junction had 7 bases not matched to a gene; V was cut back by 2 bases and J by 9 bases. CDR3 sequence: CASSFQGAKGEQFF. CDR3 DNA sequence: TGCGCCAGCAGCTTCCAGGGGGCTAAGGGTGAGCAGTTCTTC.

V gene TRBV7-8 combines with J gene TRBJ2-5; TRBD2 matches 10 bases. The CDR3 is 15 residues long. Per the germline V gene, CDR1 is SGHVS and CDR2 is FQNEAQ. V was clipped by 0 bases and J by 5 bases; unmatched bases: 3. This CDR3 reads CASSLAAGGRETQYF. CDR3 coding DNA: TGTGCCAGCAGCTTAGCAGCGGGGGGGCGGGAGACCCAGTACTTC.

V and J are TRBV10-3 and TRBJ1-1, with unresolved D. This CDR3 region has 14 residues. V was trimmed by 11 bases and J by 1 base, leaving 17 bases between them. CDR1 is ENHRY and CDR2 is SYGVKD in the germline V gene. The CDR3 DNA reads TGTGCCGCCCAGGTCCAAGAGGGGAACACTGAAGCTTTCTTT. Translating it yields CAAQVQEGNTEAFF.

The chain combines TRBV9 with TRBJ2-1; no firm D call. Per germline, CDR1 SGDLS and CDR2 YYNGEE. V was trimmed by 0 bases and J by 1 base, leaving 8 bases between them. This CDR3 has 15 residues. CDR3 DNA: TGTGCCAGCAGCGTAGGGCCCCAATCCTACAATGAGCAGTTCTTC. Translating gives CASSVGPQSYNEQFF.

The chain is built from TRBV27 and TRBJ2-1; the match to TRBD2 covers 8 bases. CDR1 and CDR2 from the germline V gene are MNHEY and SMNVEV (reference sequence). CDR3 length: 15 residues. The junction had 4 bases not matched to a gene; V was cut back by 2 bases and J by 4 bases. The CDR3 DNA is TGTGCCAGCAGTTTAACCGGGACTAGGTACAATGAGCAGTTCTTC. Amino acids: CASSLTGTRYNEQFF.

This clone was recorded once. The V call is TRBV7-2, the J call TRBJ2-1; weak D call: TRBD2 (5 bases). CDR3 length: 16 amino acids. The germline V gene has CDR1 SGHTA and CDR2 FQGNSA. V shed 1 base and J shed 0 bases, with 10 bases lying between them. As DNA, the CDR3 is TGTGCCAGCAGCTTAGAAGGAGGCTACTCCTACAATGAGCAGTTCTTC. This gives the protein CASSLEGGYSYNEQFF.

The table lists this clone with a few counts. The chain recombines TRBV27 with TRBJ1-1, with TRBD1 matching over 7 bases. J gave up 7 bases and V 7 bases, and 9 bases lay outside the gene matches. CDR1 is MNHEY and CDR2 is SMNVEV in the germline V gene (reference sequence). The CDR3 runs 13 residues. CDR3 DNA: TGTGCCAGCAACTCACCGGGACAGTATGAAGCTTTCTTT. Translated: CASNSPGQYEAFF.

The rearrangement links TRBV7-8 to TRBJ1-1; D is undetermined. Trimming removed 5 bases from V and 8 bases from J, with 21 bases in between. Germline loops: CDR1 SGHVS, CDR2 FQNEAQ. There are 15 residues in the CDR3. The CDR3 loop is CASSLWITGEEEAFF. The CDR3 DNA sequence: TGTGCCAGCAGCCTCTGGATTACCGGGGAAGAGGAAGCTTTCTTT.

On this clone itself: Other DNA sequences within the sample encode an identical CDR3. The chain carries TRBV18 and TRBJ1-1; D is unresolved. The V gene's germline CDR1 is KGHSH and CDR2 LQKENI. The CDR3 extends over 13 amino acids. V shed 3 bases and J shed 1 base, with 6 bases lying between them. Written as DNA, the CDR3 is TGTGCCAGCTCACCTGGGCAGAACACTGAAGCTTTCTTT. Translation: CASSPGQNTEAFF.

The CDR3 DNA follows: TGCGCCAGCAGCCAAGGGGGCCCTTACGAGCAGTACTTC. Its protein product is CASSQGGPYEQYF. The chain has TRBV4-1 and TRBJ2-5, with TRBD1 as a possible D gene (5 bases). The end of the DNA is better explained by TRBJ2-7, so the J call may be wrong. Germline V gene lookup returns CDR1 MGHRA and CDR2 YSYEKL. The CDR3 extends over 13 amino acids.

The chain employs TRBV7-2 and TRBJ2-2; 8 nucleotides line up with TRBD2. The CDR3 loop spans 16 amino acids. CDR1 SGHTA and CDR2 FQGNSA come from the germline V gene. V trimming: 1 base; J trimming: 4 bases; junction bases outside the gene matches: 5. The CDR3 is CASSLEGGRPTGELFF. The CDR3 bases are TGTGCCAGCAGCTTAGAGGGCGGGAGGCCCACCGGGGAGCTGTTTTTT.

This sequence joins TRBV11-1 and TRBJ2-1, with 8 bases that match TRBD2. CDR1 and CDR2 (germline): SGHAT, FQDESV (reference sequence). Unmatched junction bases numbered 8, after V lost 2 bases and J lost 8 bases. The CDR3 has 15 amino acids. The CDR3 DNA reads TGTGCCAGCAGCTTATACGGGAGGGCCACGGATGAGCAGTTCTTC. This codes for CASSLYGRATDEQFF.

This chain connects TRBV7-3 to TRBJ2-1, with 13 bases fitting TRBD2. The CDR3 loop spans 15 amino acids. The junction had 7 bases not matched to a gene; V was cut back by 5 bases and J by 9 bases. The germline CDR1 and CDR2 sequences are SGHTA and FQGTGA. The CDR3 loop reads CASSQLAGGGGEQFF. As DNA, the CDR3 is TGTGCCAGCAGCCAACTAGCGGGAGGGGGGGGTGAGCAGTTCTTC.

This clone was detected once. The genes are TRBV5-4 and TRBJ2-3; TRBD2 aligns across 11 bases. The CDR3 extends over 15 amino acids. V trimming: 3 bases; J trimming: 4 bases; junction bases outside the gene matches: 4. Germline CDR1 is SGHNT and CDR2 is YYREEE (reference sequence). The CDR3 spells CASSSTSGGADTQYF. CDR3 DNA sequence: TGTGCCAGCAGCTCTACTAGCGGGGGAGCAGATACGCAGTATTTT.

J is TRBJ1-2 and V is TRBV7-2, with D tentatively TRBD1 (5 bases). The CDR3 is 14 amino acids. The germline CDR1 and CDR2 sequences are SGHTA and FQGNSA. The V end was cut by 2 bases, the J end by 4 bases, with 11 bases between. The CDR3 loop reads CASSLWGGIYGYTF. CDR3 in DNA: TGTGCCAGCAGCTTATGGGGGGGGATCTATGGCTACACCTTC.

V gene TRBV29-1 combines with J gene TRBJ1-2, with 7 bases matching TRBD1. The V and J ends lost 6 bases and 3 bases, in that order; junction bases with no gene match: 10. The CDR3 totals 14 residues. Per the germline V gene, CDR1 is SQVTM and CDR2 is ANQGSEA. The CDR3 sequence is CSVSGSGGYYGYTF. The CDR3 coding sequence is TGCAGCGTGTCTGGGTCAGGGGGGTACTATGGCTACACCTTC. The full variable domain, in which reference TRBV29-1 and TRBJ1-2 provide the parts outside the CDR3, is SAVISQKPSRDICQRGTSLTIQCQVDSQVTMMFWYRQQPGQSLTLIATANQGSEATYESGFVIDKFPISRPNLTFSTLTVSNMSPEDSSIYLCSVSGSGGYYGYTFGSGTRLTVV.

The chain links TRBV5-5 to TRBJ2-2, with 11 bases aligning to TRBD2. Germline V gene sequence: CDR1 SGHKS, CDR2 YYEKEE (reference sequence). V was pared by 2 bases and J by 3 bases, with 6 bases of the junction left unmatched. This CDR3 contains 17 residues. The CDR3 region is CASSLVSGRAHTGELFF. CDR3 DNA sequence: TGTGCCAGCAGCTTAGTTAGCGGGAGGGCTCACACCGGGGAGCTGTTTTTT.

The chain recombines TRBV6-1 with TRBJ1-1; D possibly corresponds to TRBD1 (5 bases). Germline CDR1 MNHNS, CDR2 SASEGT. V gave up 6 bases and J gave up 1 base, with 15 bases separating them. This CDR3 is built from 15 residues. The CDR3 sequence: CASSSPQGTNTEAFF. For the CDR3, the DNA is TGTGCCAGCAGCTCACCCCAGGGTACGAACACTGAAGCTTTCTTT.

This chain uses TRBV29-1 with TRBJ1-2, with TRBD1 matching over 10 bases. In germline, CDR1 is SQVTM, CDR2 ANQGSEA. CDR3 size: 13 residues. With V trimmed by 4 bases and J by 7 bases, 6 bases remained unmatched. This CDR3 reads CSVGGRTGGGYTF. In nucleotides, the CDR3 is TGCAGCGTTGGCGGCCGGACAGGGGGTGGCTACACCTTC.

The CDR3: CASSLGSGTYEQYF. DNA for the CDR3: TGTGCCAGCAGCTTGGGGAGCGGAACCTACGAGCAGTACTTC. The rearrangement links TRBV5-6 to TRBJ2-7, with D possibly TRBD2 on 5 matching bases. This CDR3 is 14 amino acids long. V was trimmed by 0 bases and J by 2 bases, leaving 9 bases between them. Germline-derived CDR1 and CDR2 are SGHDT and YYEEEE.